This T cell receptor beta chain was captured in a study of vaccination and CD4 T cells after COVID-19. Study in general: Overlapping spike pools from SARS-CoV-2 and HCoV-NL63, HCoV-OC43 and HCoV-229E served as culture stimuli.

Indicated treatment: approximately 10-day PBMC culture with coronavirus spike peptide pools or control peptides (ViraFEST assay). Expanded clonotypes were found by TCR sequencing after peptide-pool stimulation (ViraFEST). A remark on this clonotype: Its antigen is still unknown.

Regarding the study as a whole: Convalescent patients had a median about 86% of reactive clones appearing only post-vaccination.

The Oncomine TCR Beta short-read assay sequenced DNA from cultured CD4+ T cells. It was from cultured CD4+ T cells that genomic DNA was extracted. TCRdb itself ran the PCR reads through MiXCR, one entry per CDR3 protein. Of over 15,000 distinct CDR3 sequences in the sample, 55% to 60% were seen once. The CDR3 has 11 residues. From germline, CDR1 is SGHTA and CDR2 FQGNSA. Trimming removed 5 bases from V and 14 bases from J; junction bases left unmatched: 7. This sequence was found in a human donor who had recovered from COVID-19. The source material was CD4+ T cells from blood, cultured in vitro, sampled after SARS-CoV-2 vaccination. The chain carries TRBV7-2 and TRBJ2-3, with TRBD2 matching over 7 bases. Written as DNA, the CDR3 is TGTGCCAGCAGCCGAACGGGGGGTCGGTATTTT. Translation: CASSRTGGRYF.